Shown below are 18 T cell receptor beta chains from a single sample sequenced in a study of T-cell memory formation after mild COVID-19. TCRdb re-called the 5' RACE reads with MiXCR, one entry per CDR3 protein. Among about 410,000 distinct CDR3 sequences listed, under 20% were seen once. The sample was PBMCs or a T cell subset sorted from them (not recorded which). Every receptor here comes from a man aged 18 to 29 who had mild COVID-19 (a few samples of this study predate the infection). Cell type and time point are not known.

CDR3 DNA sequence: TGCGCCAGCAGCCAAGATTCCGGGACCGGAACCGGGGAGCTGTTTTTT. This translates into CASSQDSGTGTGELFF. The V gene is TRBV4-3, the J gene TRBJ2-2, with D perhaps matching TRBD1 or TRBD2 (5 bases each). V lost 0 bases and J 5 bases, leaving 13 bases between the germline ends. The length of the CDR3 is 16 residues. CDR1 is LGHNA, CDR2 YSLEER, per germline.

The chain's CDR3 is CASSQKGSNQPQHF. The CDR3 nucleotides are TGTGCCAGCAGCCAAAAGGGAAGCAATCAGCCCCAGCATTTT. This chain joins TRBV5-4 and TRBJ1-5; D gene ambiguous. Per germline, CDR1 SGHNT and CDR2 YYREEE (reference sequence). The CDR3 extends over 14 amino acids. Trimming left V 4 bases short and J 1 base short, with 9 bases between.

This chain links TRBV6-4 with TRBJ1-1; D possibly corresponds to TRBD1 (5 bases). The CDR3 runs to 15 residues. V was cut by 0 bases and J by 6 bases, with 14 bases left in between. Germline CDR1 MRHNA, CDR2 SNTAGT. DNA of the CDR3: TGTGCCAGCAGTGACTCGCCATCAGGGAGGTCTGAAGCTTTCTTT. This sequence encodes CASSDSPSGRSEAFF.

A few counts support this clonotype. The chain carries TRBV5-8 and TRBJ1-2, with 8 positions matching TRBD1. In germline, CDR1 is SGHTS, CDR2 YDEGEE. The J segment lost 7 bases and the V segment lost 3 bases, leaving 8 bases of the junction unmatched. CDR3 length: 14 residues. The CDR3 spells CASSYRTGTGGYTF. For the CDR3, the DNA is TGTGCCAGCAGCTACCGGACAGGGACGGGTGGCTACACCTTC.

The chain has TRBV2 and TRBJ1-5, with D possibly matching TRBD1 (5 bases). This CDR3 is built from 15 residues. The V gene's germline CDR1 is SNHLY and CDR2 FYNNEI. With 6 bases removed from V and 6 bases from J, the gap between germline ends came to 18 bases. The CDR3 here is CASRGGFASGQPQHF. As DNA, the CDR3 is TGTGCCAGCAGGGGGGGTTTCGCGTCGGGTCAGCCCCAGCATTTT.

The chain links TRBV5-4 to TRBJ2-1; 9 bases are shared with TRBD2. Trimming cost V 1 base and J 5 bases; bases outside gene matches: 7. Per germline, CDR1 SGHNT and CDR2 YYREEE (reference sequence). This CDR3 is 16 amino acids long. The CDR3 nucleotides are TGTGCCAGCAGCTTGTCAGCGGGGGGCCAAGACAATGAGCAGTTCTTC. This codes for CASSLSAGGQDNEQFF.

This clonotype was seen a few times. This sequence joins TRBV30 and TRBJ1-2; D unresolved. CDR1 is GTSNPN, CDR2 SVGIG, per germline (reference sequence). The CDR3 has 12 residues. Deletions cut 2 bases from V and 8 bases from J, with 12 bases between. This chain's CDR3 is CAWSHPGWGYTF. The CDR3 bases are TGTGCCTGGAGTCACCCGGGGTGGGGCTACACCTTC.

V gene TRBV4-3 combines with J gene TRBJ1-2; D uncertain. Germline V gene lookup returns CDR1 LGHNA and CDR2 YSLEER. CDR3 length: 16 amino acids. V lost 1 base, J lost 2 bases, and 14 bases lay in between. CDR3 sequence (DNA): TGCGCCAGCAGCCAAGGGACCCGGAGGGCGAACTATGGCTACACCTTC. Translation gives CASSQGTRRANYGYTF.

J is TRBJ2-5 and V is TRBV29-1; TRBD2 matches 9 bases. There are 14 residues in the CDR3. The trim removed 7 bases at V and 5 bases at J, leaving 11 bases unmatched. Per germline, CDR1 SQVTM and CDR2 ANQGSEA. The CDR3 is CSAEGGGAWETQYF. The CDR3 DNA follows: TGCAGCGCAGAAGGCGGGGGGGCATGGGAGACCCAGTACTTC.

This clonotype was counted many times. The J gene is TRBJ2-1, the V gene TRBV9, with TRBD1 identical over 9 bases. The CDR3 length is 18 residues. V lost 2 bases to trimming and J lost 6 bases; unmatched junction nucleotides: 15. From germline, CDR1 is SGDLS and CDR2 YYNGEE. This chain's CDR3 is CASSVRRLGTGLSNEQFF. The CDR3 DNA follows: TGTGCCAGCAGCGTCAGGAGACTCGGGACAGGGCTTTCCAATGAGCAGTTCTTC.

This chain links TRBV12-3 or TRBV12-4 with TRBJ1-2; TRBD1 matches 7 bases. J was trimmed by 6 bases and V by 2 bases; bases with no gene match: 6. This CDR3 is 14 amino acids long. CDR3 residues: CASSLNRGIDGYTF. CDR3 in DNA: TGTGCCAGCAGTTTAAACAGGGGAATAGATGGCTACACCTTC.

V is TRBV3-1 and J is TRBJ2-5, with TRBD2 matching over 9 bases. This CDR3 spans 15 amino acids. The germline V gene has CDR1 LGHDT and CDR2 YNNKEL (reference sequence). J gave up 7 bases and V 7 bases, and 13 bases lay outside the gene matches. The CDR3 reads CASTVVGLAAGTQYF. Written as DNA, the CDR3 is TGTGCCAGCACCGTAGTGGGACTAGCCGCGGGGACCCAGTACTTC.

The chain uses TRBV5-1 and TRBJ1-1, with D perhaps TRBD1 (5 bases). Germline V gene data show CDR1 as SGHRS and CDR2 as YFSETQ. V lost 0 bases and J lost 2, with 8 bases in between. The CDR3 loop spans 14 amino acids. The CDR3 bases are TGCGCCAGCAGCTTGGCCGGGGACAACACTGAAGCTTTCTTT. Translating gives CASSLAGDNTEAFF.

This rearrangement joins TRBV3-1 to TRBJ2-7, with 9 bases lining up with TRBD2. Germline V lookup: CDR1 LGHDT, CDR2 YNNKEL (reference sequence). After removal of 3 bases from V and 2 bases from J, the junction contained 5 bases not matched to a gene. This CDR3 region has 15 residues. The CDR3 bases are TGTGCCAGCAGCCAGAGCGGGGGGTTTGCCTACGAGCAGTACTTC. Translated, it gives CASSQSGGFAYEQYF.

This clonotype was detected a few times. This chain's CDR3 is CASSYQGSEAFF. For the CDR3, the DNA is TGTGCCAGCAGTTACCAGGGATCTGAAGCTTTCTTT. The rearrangement links TRBV6-5 to TRBJ1-1; a weak D match, TRBD1 (5 bases). The CDR3 has 12 residues. V was shortened by 2 bases and J by 6 bases, with 7 bases between the two germline ends. Germline V lookup: CDR1 MNHEY, CDR2 SVGAGI.

J is TRBJ2-1 and V is TRBV7-2, with no clear D. V lost 2 bases, J lost 3 bases, and 14 bases lay in between. This CDR3 has 16 amino acids. Looked up from germline, CDR1 is SGHTA and CDR2 is FQGNSA. CDR3 nucleotide sequence: TGTGCCAGCAGCTTATCACCCAGGAGCTACTACAATGAGCAGTTCTTC. This codes for CASSLSPRSYYNEQFF.

This clonotype has just a few counts. The chain is built from TRBV6-4 and TRBJ2-3; 7 positions agree with TRBD2. The length of the CDR3 is 15 residues. The ends lost 3 bases at V and 2 bases at J; junction bases unmatched: 5. CDR1 is MRHNA, CDR2 SNTAGT, per germline. The CDR3 nucleotides are TGTGCCAGCAGTGAAGGACTAGGGGACACAGATACGCAGTATTTT. Its translation is CASSEGLGDTDTQYF.

This clonotype has a count of ten or more. The rearrangement links TRBV12-5 to TRBJ1-1; no definite D call. Germline V CDR1 and CDR2: LGHNT, FRNRAP. Trimming left V 4 bases short and J 3 bases short, with 9 bases between. The CDR3 is 13 residues long. CDR3 loop: CASGSWSYTEAFF. The CDR3 DNA reads as TGTGCTAGTGGTTCTTGGTCCTACACTGAAGCTTTCTTT. The full variable domain, rest sourced from reference TRBV12-5 and TRBJ1-1, is DARVTQTPRHKVTEMGQEVTMRCQPILGHNTVFWYRQTMMQGLELLAYFRNRAPLDDSGMPKDRFSAEMPDATLATLKIQPSEPRDSAVYFCASGSWSYTEAFFGQGTRLTVV.